The sequence of this TCR beta chain was determined in a study of CD8 T cells in ankylosing spondylitis. Via MiXCR, TCRdb re-called the 5' RACE reads, giving one row per CDR3 protein. The sample consists of 90,000 to 100,000 distinct CDR3 sequences, about 8.6% of them appearing once. This clonotype was seen repeatedly, ten times or more. Its target is not known. Study findings and constraints: Significantly higher representation of disease-linked clones was reported for matched ankylosing spondylitis synovial fluid.

With 3 bases removed from V and 4 bases from J, the gap between germline ends came to 16 bases. CDR1 SGHVS and CDR2 FNYEAQ come from the germline V gene. The CDR3 has 16 residues. The receptor was isolated from a male donor with ankylosing spondylitis or in good health (not recorded which). Sequenced sample: blood, either unsorted or a sorted T cell fraction (not recorded which). The chain carries TRBV7-6 and TRBJ1-3; unclear D gene. Written as DNA, the CDR3 is TGTGCCAGCAGCTTGTTCCTAGGAGAACAGGGAAACACCATATATTTT. Amino acid sequence: CASSLFLGEQGNTIYF. Full variable domain (rest looked up from reference TRBV7-6 and TRBJ1-3): GAGVSQSPRYKVTKRGQDVALRCDPISGHVSLYWYRQALGQGPEFLTYFNYEAQQDKSGLPNDRFSAERPEGSISTLTIQRTEQRDSAMYRCASSLFLGEQGNTIYFGEGSWLTVV.